The entry below describes one T cell receptor beta chain. Germline lookup yields CDR1 MDHEN and CDR2 SYDVKM. The V gene end was trimmed by 5 bases and the J gene end by 4 bases; junction bases not matched to a gene: 9. CDR3 length: 16 residues. The assay was immunoSEQ multiplex PCR, and TCRdb's table has in-frame clones only and misses some. In the table there are 130,000 to 150,000 clones, about 86% of which are singletons. This sample is drawn from a study of cytomegalovirus exposure and HLA in healthy donors. The sample taken for sequencing was PBMCs. This rearrangement joins TRBV28 to TRBJ2-1; TRBD1 agrees at 9 bases. This sequence originates from a woman aged 18-29 years in good health and CMV-seropositive. The CDR3 DNA sequence: TGTGCCAGCAGTCCTACAGGGGGCGTCAATTACAATGAGCAGTTCTTC. Protein: CASSPTGGVNYNEQFF.